This T cell receptor (beta chain) was recorded in a study of response to subunit inactivated influenza vaccine. Regarding the study as a whole: The authors suggested that every seasonal influenza vaccination recruits few new T cells.

TCRdb re-called the RT-PCR reads through MiXCR, storing one row per CDR3 protein. The data show over 800,000 distinct CDR3 sequences, about 20% seen once. This clonotype has a handful of counts. The antigen is undetermined. CDR1 and CDR2 from the germline V gene are SQVTM and ANQGSEA. CDR3 size: 14 residues. V lost 4 bases to trimming and J lost 7 bases; unmatched junction nucleotides: 8. The starting material was PBMCs from blood, obtained more than 4 days after vaccination. The clonotype was recovered from a man aged 45 to 65 who received an inactivated influenza vaccine. This sequence joins TRBV29-1 and TRBJ1-2, with 11 bases that match TRBD1. For the CDR3, the DNA is TGCAGCGTTGGACCCGGGGACAGGGGGTTTGGCTACACCTTC. Translating it yields CSVGPGDRGFGYTF.